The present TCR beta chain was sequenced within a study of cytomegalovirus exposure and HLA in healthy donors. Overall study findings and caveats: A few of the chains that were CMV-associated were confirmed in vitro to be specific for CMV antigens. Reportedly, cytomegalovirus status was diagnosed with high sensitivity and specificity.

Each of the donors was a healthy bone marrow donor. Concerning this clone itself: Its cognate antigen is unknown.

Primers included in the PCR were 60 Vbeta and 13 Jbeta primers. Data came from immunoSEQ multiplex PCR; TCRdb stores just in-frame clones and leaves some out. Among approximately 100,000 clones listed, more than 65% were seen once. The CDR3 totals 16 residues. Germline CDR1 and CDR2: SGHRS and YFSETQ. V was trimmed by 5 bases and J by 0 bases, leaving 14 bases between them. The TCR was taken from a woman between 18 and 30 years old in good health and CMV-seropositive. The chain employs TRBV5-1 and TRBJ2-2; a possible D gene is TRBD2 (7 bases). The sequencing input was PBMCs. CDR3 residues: CASSGGGASNTGELFF. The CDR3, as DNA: TGCGCCAGCAGTGGAGGGGGGGCTTCGAACACCGGGGAGCTGTTTTTT.